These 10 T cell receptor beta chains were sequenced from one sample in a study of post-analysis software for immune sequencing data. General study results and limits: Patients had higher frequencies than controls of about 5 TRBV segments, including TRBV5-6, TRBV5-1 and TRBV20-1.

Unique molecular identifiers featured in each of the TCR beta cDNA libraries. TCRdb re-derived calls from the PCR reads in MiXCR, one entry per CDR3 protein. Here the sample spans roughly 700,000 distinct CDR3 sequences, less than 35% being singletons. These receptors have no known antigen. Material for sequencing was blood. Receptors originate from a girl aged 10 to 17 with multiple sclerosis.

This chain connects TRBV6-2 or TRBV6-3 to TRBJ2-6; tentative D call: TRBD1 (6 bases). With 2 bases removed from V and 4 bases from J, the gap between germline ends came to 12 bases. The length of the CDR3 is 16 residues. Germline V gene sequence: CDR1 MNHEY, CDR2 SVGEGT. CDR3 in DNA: TGTGCCAGCAGTTACCAGGGGTCTCTGGGGGCCAACGTCCTGACTTTC. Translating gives CASSYQGSLGANVLTF.

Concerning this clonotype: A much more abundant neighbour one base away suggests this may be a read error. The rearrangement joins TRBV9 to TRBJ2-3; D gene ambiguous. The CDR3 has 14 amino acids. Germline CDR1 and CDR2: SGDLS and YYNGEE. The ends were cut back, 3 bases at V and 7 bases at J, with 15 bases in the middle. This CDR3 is CASSAAGPWNTQYF. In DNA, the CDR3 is TGTGCCAGCAGCGCGGCAGGCCCCTGGAATACGCAGTATTTT. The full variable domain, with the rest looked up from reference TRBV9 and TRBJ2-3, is DSGVTQTPKHLITATGQRVTLRCSPRSGDLSVYWYQQSLDQGLQFLIQYYNGEERAKGNILERFSAQQFPDLHSELNLSSLELGDSALYFCASSAAGPWNTQYFGPGTRLTVL.

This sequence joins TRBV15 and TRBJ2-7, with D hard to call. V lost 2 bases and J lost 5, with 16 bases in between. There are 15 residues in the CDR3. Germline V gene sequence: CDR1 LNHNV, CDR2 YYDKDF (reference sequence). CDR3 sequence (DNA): TGTGCCACCAGCAGACGACTGGCACATTTCGACGAGCAGTACTTC. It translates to CATSRRLAHFDEQYF.

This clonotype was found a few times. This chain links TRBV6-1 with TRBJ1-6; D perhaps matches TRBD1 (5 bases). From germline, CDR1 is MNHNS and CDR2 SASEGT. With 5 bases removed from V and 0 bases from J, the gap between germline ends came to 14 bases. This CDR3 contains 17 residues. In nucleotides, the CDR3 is TGTGCCAGCAGTCAAACATCGGGGGGCTCCTATAATTCACCCCTCCACTTT. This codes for CASSQTSGGSYNSPLHF.

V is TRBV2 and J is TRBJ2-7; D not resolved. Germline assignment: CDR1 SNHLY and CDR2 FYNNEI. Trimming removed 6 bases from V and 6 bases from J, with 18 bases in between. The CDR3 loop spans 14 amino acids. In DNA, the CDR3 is TGTGCCAGCAGCGAAATCGGGTTGGACCCCGAGCAGTACTTC. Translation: CASSEIGLDPEQYF.

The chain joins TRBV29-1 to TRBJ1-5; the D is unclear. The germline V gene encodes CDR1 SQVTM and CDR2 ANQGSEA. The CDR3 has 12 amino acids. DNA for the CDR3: TGCGCCGCTGGCAGGCTTGGCCAGCCCCAGCATTTT. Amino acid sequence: CAAGRLGQPQHF.

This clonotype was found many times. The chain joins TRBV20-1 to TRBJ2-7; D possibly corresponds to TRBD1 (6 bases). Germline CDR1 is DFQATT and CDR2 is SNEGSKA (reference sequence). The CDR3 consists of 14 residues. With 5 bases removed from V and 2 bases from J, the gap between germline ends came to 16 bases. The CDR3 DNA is TGCAGTGCTCAACAGGGACCCCTGCCCTACGAGCAGTACTTC. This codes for CSAQQGPLPYEQYF.

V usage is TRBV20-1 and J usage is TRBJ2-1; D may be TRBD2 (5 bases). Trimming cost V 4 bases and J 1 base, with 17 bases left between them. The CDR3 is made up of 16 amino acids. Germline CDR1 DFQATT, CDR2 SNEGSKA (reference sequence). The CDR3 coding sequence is TGCAGTGCTACCCTACCCGCCCGGGGATCCTACAATGAGCAGTTCTTC. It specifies CSATLPARGSYNEQFF.

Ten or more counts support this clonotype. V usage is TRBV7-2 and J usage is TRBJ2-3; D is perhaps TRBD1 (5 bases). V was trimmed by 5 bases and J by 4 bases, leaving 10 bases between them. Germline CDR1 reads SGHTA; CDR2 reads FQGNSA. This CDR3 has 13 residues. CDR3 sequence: CASSPLGADTQYF. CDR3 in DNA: TGTGCCAGCAGCCCGTTAGGGGCAGATACGCAGTATTTT.

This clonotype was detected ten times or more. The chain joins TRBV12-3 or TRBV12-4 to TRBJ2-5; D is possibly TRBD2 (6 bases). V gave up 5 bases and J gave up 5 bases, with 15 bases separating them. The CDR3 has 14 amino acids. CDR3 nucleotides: TGTGCCAGCAGTCCCCGGGGCGGGGAGGAGACCCAGTACTTC. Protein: CASSPRGGEETQYF.